The clone carrying this T cell receptor (beta chain) is called medium-sized based on its frequency. The antigen remains unidentified. In preparing the TRB cDNA libraries, 5' RACE with UMI labels was used. From the 5' RACE reads, TCRdb lists one entry per CDR3 protein and no DNA. The sample includes 7,000 to 8,500 distinct CDR3 sequences. The sample is drawn from a study of CXCR3-negative and CXCR3-positive naive CD8 T cells. Phenotypically, naive CD8+ T cells corresponded to CD45RO-CCR7+CD27+CD95-. The V gene's germline CDR1 is SGHTA and CDR2 FQGNSA. The CDR3 length is 18 residues. Study-level points and caveats: Researchers report that CXCR3-positive naive cells carry more hydrophobic TRB CDR3s than CXCR3-negative naive cells. Memory CD8+ cells showed much lower diversity, while both naive subsets displayed comparably high diversity. Fresh PBMCs went into most assays, and CXCR3 expression partly declined after cryopreservation.

The sample comprised naive CXCR3+ CD8+ T cells from blood. Specified subset: CD45RO-CCR7+CD27+CD95- naive CD8+ T cells expressing CXCR3 (TNR3+). The chain has TRBV7-2 and TRBJ2-1; the TRBD2 assignment by TCRdb is unverifiable without DNA. The receptor was isolated from a human donor in good health. Some clones in this sample may be carry-over from other donors' samples. CDR3 residues: CASSSLRLAEGSYNEQFF.